The 27 T cell receptor beta chains presented below share a single source sample, sequenced in a study of blood T cell repertoires in COVID-19. Method: immunoSEQ multiplex PCR; TCRdb's copy keeps in-frame clones and lacks some. The sample consists of around 170,000 clones, around four fifths of them appearing once. The sample comprised PBMCs or T cells enriched from blood (not recorded which). The receptors here all came from a woman aged 45-60 years who had recovered from COVID-19.

The sample holds one count of this clone. J is TRBJ2-7 and V is TRBV5-6; D remains ambiguous. From germline, CDR1 is SGHDT and CDR2 YYEEEE. V lost 1 base and J lost 9, with 11 bases in between. The CDR3 covers 12 residues. Written as DNA, the CDR3 is TGTGCCAGCAGCTTGACGGGTCTCTCGCAGTACTTC. The encoded protein is CASSLTGLSQYF.

This chain uses TRBV11-3 with TRBJ1-6; weak D call: TRBD1 (5 bases). The CDR3 has 16 residues. Trimming took 4 bases from V and 7 from J, leaving 17 bases between them. The V gene's germline CDR1 is SGHNT and CDR2 YENEEA. The CDR3 DNA sequence: TGTGCCAGCAGCTCCGATGGGGGGATGGGCAATTCACCCCTCCACTTT. It translates to CASSSDGGMGNSPLHF. Full variable domain (missing parts from reference TRBV11-3 and TRBJ1-6): EAGVVQSPRYKIIEKKQPVAFWCNPISGHNTLYWYLQNLGQGPELLIRYENEEAVDDSQLPKDRFSAERLKGVDSTLKIQPAELGDSAVYLCASSSDGGMGNSPLHFGNGTRLTVT.

V gene TRBV5-8 combines with J gene TRBJ1-2, with D perhaps TRBD1 (6 bases). This CDR3 comprises 15 residues. Trimming took off 2 bases at V and 4 bases at J, with 15 bases between the two ends. CDR1 SGHTS and CDR2 YDEGEE come from the germline V gene. The CDR3 DNA reads TGTGCCAGCAGCTTAGAACGACAGGCCTTCTATGGCTACACCTTC. This codes for CASSLERQAFYGYTF. Together with reference TRBV5-8 and TRBJ1-2, the CDR3 gives the full variable domain: EAGVTQSPTHLIKTRGQQATLRCSPISGHTSVYWYQQALGLGLQFLLWYDEGEERNRGNFPPRFSGRQFPNYSSELNVNALELEDSALYLCASSLERQAFYGYTFGSGTRLTVV.

This chain links TRBV5-1 with TRBJ2-2; 7 nucleotides agree with TRBD1. J was trimmed by 1 base and V by 4 bases; bases with no gene match: 4. This CDR3 contains 15 residues. Germline V gene data show CDR1 as SGHRS and CDR2 as YFSETQ. In DNA, the CDR3 is TGCGCCAGCAGCGACACAGGGGAGAACACCGGGGAGCTGTTTTTT. This sequence encodes CASSDTGENTGELFF.

The chain carries TRBV10-3 and TRBJ2-1, with TRBD2 matching 12 bases. With V trimmed by 6 bases and J by 9 bases, 9 bases remained unmatched. The CDR3 has 15 amino acids. CDR1 ENHRY and CDR2 SYGVKD come from the germline V gene. The chain's CDR3 is CAISPTSGSGGEQFF. As DNA, the CDR3 is TGTGCCATCAGCCCGACTAGCGGGAGTGGAGGTGAGCAGTTCTTC.

As regards this clone: One end of the junction fails to match germline, which may point to a read error. The chain is built from TRBV7-8 and TRBJ1-1; 11 nucleotides align to TRBD1. This CDR3 has 12 amino acids. The germline V gene encodes CDR1 SGHVS and CDR2 FQNEAQ. CDR3 region: CASSPPGQGGLF. The CDR3 DNA reads TGTGCCAGCAGCCCACCGGGACAGGGGGGCTTGTTT.

About this clone: Other DNA sequences within the sample encode an identical CDR3. The chain combines TRBV28 with TRBJ1-5, with a tentative D call TRBD1 (6 bases). Trimming shortened V by 2 bases and J by 4 bases, and 6 bases separated the two germline ends. This CDR3 is 13 amino acids long. CDR1 and CDR2 from the germline V gene are MDHEN and SYDVKM. The CDR3 region is CASSLTGNQPQHF. For the CDR3, the DNA is TGTGCCAGCAGTTTAACAGGGAATCAGCCCCAGCATTTT. The complete variable domain, with remaining parts taken from reference TRBV28 and TRBJ1-5, reads DVKVTQSSRYLVKRTGEKVFLECVQDMDHENMFWYRQDPGLGLRLIYFSYDVKMKEKGDIPEGYSVSREKKERFSLILESASTNQTSMYLCASSLTGNQPQHFGDGTRLSIL.

The chain has TRBV10-3 and TRBJ1-1; TRBD1 matches 9 bases. Germline CDR1 is ENHRY and CDR2 is SYGVKD. The CDR3 contains 12 residues. The V and J ends lost 7 bases and 7 bases, in that order; junction bases with no gene match: 4. In nucleotides, the CDR3 is TGTGCCATCACCCTGGGACAGGGTGAAGCTTTCTTT. It encodes CAITLGQGEAFF.

The DNA for the CDR3 is TGTGCCAGCAACCTGGGACAGGTGAACACTGAAGCTTTCTTT. It encodes CASNLGQVNTEAFF. V is TRBV28 and J is TRBJ1-1; TRBD1 matches at 8 bases. Germline V gives CDR1 MDHEN, CDR2 SYDVKM. The CDR3 length is 14 residues. J gave up 0 bases and V 7 bases, and 4 bases lay outside the gene matches.

The CDR3 region is CASSYGTGTKEQYF. The CDR3 nucleotides read TGTGCCAGCAGTTACGGGACAGGGACGAAAGAGCAGTACTTC. V usage is TRBV6-5 and J usage is TRBJ2-7; 9 nucleotides align to TRBD1. The germline CDR1 and CDR2 sequences are MNHEY and SVGAGI. The CDR3 covers 14 residues. The junction had 6 bases not matched to a gene; V was cut back by 2 bases and J by 7 bases.

The chain couples TRBV7-3 to TRBJ2-2; TRBD2 matches 10 bases. Trimming at V came to 0 bases and at J to 6 bases, leaving 19 bases not matched to a gene. The CDR3 runs 21 residues. Germline CDR1 and CDR2: SGHTA and FQGTGA. CDR3 region: CASSLTVMASGSSSVAGELFF. The CDR3, as DNA: TGTGCCAGCAGCTTAACGGTCATGGCTAGCGGGAGTTCATCCGTGGCCGGGGAGCTGTTTTTT.

This clone was seen only once. V usage is TRBV7-2 and J usage is TRBJ2-3; no clear D. V was cut by 5 bases and J by 0 bases, with 9 bases left in between. Germline V gene lookup returns CDR1 SGHTA and CDR2 FQGNSA. This CDR3 region has 14 residues. CDR3 coding DNA: TGTGCCAGCAGCCCTCGACACAGCACAGATACGCAGTATTTT. It translates to CASSPRHSTDTQYF. Full variable domain (rest looked up from reference TRBV7-2 and TRBJ2-3): GAGVSQSPSNKVTEKGKDVELRCDPISGHTALYWYRQSLGQGLEFLIYFQGNSAPDKSGLPSDRFSAERTGGSVSTLTIQRTQQEDSAVYLCASSPRHSTDTQYFGPGTRLTVL.

The chain carries TRBV27 and TRBJ2-7; tentatively, D is TRBD1 (5 bases). This CDR3 has 11 residues. Germline-derived CDR1 and CDR2 are MNHEY and SMNVEV (reference sequence). Trimming removed 7 bases from V and 4 bases from J, with 8 bases in between. This CDR3 reads CASTAGYEQYF. The CDR3 nucleotides are TGTGCCAGCACAGCAGGGTACGAGCAGTACTTC.

This clone was seen a few times. The chain is built from TRBV4-3 and TRBJ2-7; D remains ambiguous. Germline CDR1 and CDR2: LGHNA and YSLEER. CDR3 size: 13 residues. V was cut by 4 bases and J by 6 bases, with 13 bases left in between. CDR3 DNA sequence: TGCGCCAGCAGCCGCGCCCTAGATCTCGAGCAGTACTTC. It specifies CASSRALDLEQYF.

The chain links TRBV14 to TRBJ2-1, with D possibly being TRBD2 (7 bases). CDR1 is SGHDN and CDR2 is FVKESK in the germline V gene. V lost 4 bases to trimming and J lost 1 base, with 23 bases between them. The CDR3 covers 19 residues. The CDR3, as DNA: TGTGCCAGCAGCCTAACAGGGTTAAACGAGGGAGGGTCCTACAATGAGCAGTTCTTC. This translates into CASSLTGLNEGGSYNEQFF.

The genes are TRBV29-1 and TRBJ1-1, with D perhaps matching TRBD1 (6 bases). The germline CDR1 and CDR2 sequences are SQVTM and ANQGSEA. The CDR3 covers 15 residues. V lost 4 bases, J lost 1 base, and 16 bases lay in between. The chain's CDR3 is CSVGRTVRRNTEAFF. The DNA for the CDR3 is TGCAGCGTTGGGAGGACAGTTCGTAGGAACACTGAAGCTTTCTTT.

This clone was observed a handful of times. The chain is built from TRBV15 and TRBJ1-2; the match to TRBD1 covers 8 bases. The CDR3 length is 13 residues. Germline trimming cut 1 base from V and 9 bases from J; bases unmatched to any gene: 4. The germline gives CDR1 LNHNV, CDR2 YYDKDF (reference sequence). CDR3 region: CATSRAGGVRYTF. The CDR3 DNA reads as TGTGCCACCAGCAGAGCAGGGGGCGTTCGCTACACCTTC.

The chain recombines TRBV11-3 with TRBJ2-2; no firm D call. Germline lookup yields CDR1 SGHNT and CDR2 YENEEA. This CDR3 comprises 12 residues. Trimming cost V 1 base and J 11 bases, with 8 bases left between them. CDR3 coding DNA: TGTGCCAGCAGCTTAGTAGAAAGTGAGCTGTTTTTT. It is translated as CASSLVESELFF.

This clone was picked up one time. The chain recombines TRBV5-6 with TRBJ1-2; 7 nucleotides line up with TRBD1. The CDR3 runs to 14 residues. Germline values: CDR1 SGHDT, CDR2 YYEEEE. J gave up 6 bases and V 7 bases, and 12 bases lay outside the gene matches. For the CDR3, the DNA is TGTGCCAGCCGCCACCGGGACAGACCTCATGGCTACACCTTC. It codes for CASRHRDRPHGYTF.

The CDR3 coding sequence is TGTGCCAGCACCCTAGCGCATGAGCAGTTCTTC. This encodes CASTLAHEQFF. This chain links TRBV2 with TRBJ2-1, with D possibly TRBD2 on 6 matching bases. The V gene's germline CDR1 is SNHLY and CDR2 FYNNEI. The CDR3 is made up of 11 amino acids. V lost 7 bases and J lost 8, with 9 bases in between.

The J gene is TRBJ2-6, the V gene TRBV24-1, with D unresolved. CDR1 KGHDR and CDR2 SFDVKD come from the germline V gene. This CDR3 is 16 amino acids long. Trimming took off 2 bases at V and 0 bases at J, with 7 bases between the two ends. The CDR3 coding sequence is TGTGCCACCAGTGATTCCGCGAGCTCTGGGGCCAACGTCCTGACTTTC. It specifies CATSDSASSGANVLTF.

The chain carries TRBV13 and TRBJ1-5; D gene uncertain. The CDR3 is 14 residues long. From germline, CDR1 is PRHDT and CDR2 FYEKMQ (reference sequence). Deletions cut 0 bases from V and 4 bases from J, with 7 bases between. CDR3 in amino acids: CASSLGTTNQPQHF. The CDR3 DNA reads TGTGCCAGCAGCTTAGGGACAACTAATCAGCCCCAGCATTTT.

The chain employs TRBV6-5 and TRBJ2-1, with 9 bases identical to TRBD2. The CDR3 spans 16 residues. V was pared by 6 bases and J by 5 bases, with 11 bases of the junction left unmatched. Germline V gene lookup returns CDR1 MNHEY and CDR2 SVGAGI. The CDR3 coding sequence is TGTGCCAGCAGCTACAACCCGGGACTAGCTGACAATGAGCAGTTCTTC. It codes for CASSYNPGLADNEQFF.

The CDR3 reads CASSLGLKNTEAFF. In nucleotides, the CDR3 is TGTGCCAGCAGTTTAGGGCTGAAGAACACTGAAGCTTTCTTT. The chain carries TRBV28 and TRBJ1-1; D call uncertain. CDR1 and CDR2 (germline): MDHEN, SYDVKM. The CDR3 is made up of 14 amino acids. V was pared by 2 bases and J by 1 base, with 8 bases between.

The chain combines TRBV7-9 with TRBJ2-7; 8 bases line up with TRBD1. V gave up 9 bases and J gave up 7 bases; unmatched junction bases: 8. This CDR3 contains 12 residues. From germline, CDR1 is SEHNR and CDR2 FQNEAQ (reference sequence). This chain's CDR3 is CASKDRGEEQYF. Here the CDR3 DNA reads TGTGCCAGTAAAGACAGGGGTGAGGAGCAGTACTTC.

This clone was detected a few times. The V call is TRBV6-2 or TRBV6-3, the J call TRBJ2-6, with D unresolved. The germline V gene encodes CDR1 MNHEY and CDR2 SVGEGT. The length of the CDR3 is 15 residues. The V and J ends lost 6 bases and 0 bases respectively, with 9 bases between them. The CDR3 coding sequence is TGTGCCAGCAGCCAACACCGCTCTGGGGCCAACGTCCTGACTTTC. It specifies CASSQHRSGANVLTF.

This sequence joins TRBV5-1 and TRBJ1-1, with D maybe TRBD1 (5 bases). The V and J ends lost 1 base and 1 base respectively, with 8 bases between them. Germline-derived CDR1 and CDR2 are SGHRS and YFSETQ. CDR3 length: 14 residues. The chain's CDR3 is CASSLNGGNTEAFF. DNA of the CDR3: TGCGCCAGCAGCTTGAACGGGGGGAACACTGAAGCTTTCTTT.